This T cell receptor (beta chain) was found in a study of blood T cells in healthy people across ages. Overall study results and limits: Per-million-T-cell TCR beta diversity fell roughly linearly with age.

Concerning this clonotype: Its antigen is not identified.

With a J-beta primer mix and a sample-barcoded 5' primer, a second PCR ran roughly 6 to 11 cycles. A single record per CDR3 protein comes from TCRdb applying MiXCR to the 5' RACE reads. Here the sample spans 1.4 million or so distinct CDR3 sequences, under 55% being singletons. The CDR3 runs to 12 residues. J was trimmed by 4 bases and V by 6 bases; bases with no gene match: 2. The germline gives CDR1 DFQATT, CDR2 SNEGSKA (reference sequence). The sequenced sample consisted of blood. The receptor was derived from a young woman in good health. The genes are TRBV20-1 and TRBJ1-2, with 10 nucleotides matching TRBD1. The CDR3 loop reads CSAWDRGYGYTF. CDR3 bases: TGCAGTGCATGGGACAGGGGCTATGGCTACACCTTC.